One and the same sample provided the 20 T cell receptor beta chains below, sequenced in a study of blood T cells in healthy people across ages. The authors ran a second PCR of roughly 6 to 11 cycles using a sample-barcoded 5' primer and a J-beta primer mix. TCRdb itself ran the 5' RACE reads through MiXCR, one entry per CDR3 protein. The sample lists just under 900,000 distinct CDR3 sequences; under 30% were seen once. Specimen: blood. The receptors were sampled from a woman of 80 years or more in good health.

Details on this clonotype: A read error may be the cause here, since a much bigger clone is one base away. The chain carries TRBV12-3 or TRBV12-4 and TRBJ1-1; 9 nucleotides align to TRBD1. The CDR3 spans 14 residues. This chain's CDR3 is CASSKQGANTKAFF. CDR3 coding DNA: TGTGCCAGCAGTAAACAGGGGGCTAACACTAAAGCTTTCTTT.

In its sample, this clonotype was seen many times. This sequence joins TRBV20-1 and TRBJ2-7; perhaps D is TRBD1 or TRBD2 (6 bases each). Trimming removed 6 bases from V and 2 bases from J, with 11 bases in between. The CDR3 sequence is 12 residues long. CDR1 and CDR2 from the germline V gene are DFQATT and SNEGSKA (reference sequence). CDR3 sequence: CSASRGAYEQYF. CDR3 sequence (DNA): TGCAGTGCCTCTAGGGGGGCCTACGAGCAGTACTTC.

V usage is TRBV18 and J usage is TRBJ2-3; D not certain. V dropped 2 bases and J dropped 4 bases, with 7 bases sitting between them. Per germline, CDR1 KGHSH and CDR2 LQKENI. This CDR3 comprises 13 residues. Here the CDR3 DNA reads TGTGCCAGCTCACCATCTTTATCAGATACGCAGTATTTT. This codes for CASSPSLSDTQYF.

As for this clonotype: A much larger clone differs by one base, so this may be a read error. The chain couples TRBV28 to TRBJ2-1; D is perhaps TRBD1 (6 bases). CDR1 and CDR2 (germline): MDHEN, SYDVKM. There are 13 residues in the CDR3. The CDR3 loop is CAGSLPNSRRGFF. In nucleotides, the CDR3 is TGTGCCGGCAGTTTACCCAACAGTCGCAGGGGGTTCTTC.

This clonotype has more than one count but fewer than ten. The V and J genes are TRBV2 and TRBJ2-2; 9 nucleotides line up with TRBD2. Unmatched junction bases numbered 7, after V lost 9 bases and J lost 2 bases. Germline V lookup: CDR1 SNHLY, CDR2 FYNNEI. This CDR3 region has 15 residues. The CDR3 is CASNPSGANTGELFF. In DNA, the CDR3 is TGTGCCAGTAACCCTAGCGGGGCAAACACCGGGGAGCTGTTTTTT.

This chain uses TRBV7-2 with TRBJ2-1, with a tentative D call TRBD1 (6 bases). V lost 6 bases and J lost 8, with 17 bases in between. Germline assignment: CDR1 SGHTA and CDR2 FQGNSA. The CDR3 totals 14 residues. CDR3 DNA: TGTGCCAGCAGTCGACAGGTGGGGCGCGATGAGCAGTTCTTC. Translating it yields CASSRQVGRDEQFF.

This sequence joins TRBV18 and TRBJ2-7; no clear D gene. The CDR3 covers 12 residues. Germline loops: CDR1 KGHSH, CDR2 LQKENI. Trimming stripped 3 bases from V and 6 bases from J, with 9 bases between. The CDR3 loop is CASSPGHGEQYF. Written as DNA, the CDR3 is TGTGCCAGCTCACCCGGGCACGGCGAGCAGTACTTC.

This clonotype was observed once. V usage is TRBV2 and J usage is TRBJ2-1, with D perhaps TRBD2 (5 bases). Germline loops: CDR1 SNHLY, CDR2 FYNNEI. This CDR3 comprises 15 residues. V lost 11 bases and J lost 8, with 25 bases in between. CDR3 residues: CAGKGLALSGDEQFF. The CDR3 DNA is TGTGCCGGGAAGGGCCTAGCCCTTTCTGGTGATGAGCAGTTCTTC.

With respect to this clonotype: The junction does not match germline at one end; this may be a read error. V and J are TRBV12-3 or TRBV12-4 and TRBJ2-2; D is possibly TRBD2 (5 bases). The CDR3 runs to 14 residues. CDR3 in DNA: TGTGCCAGCAGTTTAGCTGTCTACACCGGGGAGCGGTTTTTT. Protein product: CASSLAVYTGERFF.

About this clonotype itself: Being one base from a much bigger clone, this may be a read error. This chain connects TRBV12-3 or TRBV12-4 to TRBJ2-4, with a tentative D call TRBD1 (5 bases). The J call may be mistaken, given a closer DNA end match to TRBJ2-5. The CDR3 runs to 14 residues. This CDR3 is CASSLKRGEGTQYF. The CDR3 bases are TGTGCCAGCAGTTTAAAAAGGGGTGAAGGGACCCAGTACTTC.

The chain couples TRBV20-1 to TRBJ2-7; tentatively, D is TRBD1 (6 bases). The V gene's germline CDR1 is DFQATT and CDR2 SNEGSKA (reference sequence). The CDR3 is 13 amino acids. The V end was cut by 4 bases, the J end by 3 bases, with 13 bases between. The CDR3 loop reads CSAKQGRYYEQYF. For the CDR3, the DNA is TGCAGTGCTAAACAGGGACGGTACTACGAGCAGTACTTC.

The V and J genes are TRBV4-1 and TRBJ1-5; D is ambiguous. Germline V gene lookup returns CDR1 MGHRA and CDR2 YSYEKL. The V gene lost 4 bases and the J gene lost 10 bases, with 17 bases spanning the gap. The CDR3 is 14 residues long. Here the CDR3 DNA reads TGCGCCAGCAGCCTAGAGTGGGAGGGCGGCCCCCAGCATTTT. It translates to CASSLEWEGGPQHF.

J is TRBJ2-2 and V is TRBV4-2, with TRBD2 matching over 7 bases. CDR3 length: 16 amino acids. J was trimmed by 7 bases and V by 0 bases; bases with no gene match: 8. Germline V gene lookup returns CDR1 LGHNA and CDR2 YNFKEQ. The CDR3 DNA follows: TGTGCCAGCAGCCAAGAGGGCAGGCGGGGGTACGGGGAGCTGTTTTTT. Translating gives CASSQEGRRGYGELFF.

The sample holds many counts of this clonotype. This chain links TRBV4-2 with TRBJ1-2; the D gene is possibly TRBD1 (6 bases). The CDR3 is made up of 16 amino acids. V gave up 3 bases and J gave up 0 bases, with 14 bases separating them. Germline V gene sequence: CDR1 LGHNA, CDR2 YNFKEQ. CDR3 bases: TGTGCCAGCAGCCATCCCCCAGGGGTGGCTAACTATGGCTACACCTTC. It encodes CASSHPPGVANYGYTF.

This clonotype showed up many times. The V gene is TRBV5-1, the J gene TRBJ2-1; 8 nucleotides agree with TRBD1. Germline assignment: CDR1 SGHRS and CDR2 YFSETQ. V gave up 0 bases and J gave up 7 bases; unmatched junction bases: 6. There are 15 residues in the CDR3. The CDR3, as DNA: TGCGCCAGCAGCTTGGATCAGGGGGCGCTTAATGAGCAGTTCTTC. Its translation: CASSLDQGALNEQFF.

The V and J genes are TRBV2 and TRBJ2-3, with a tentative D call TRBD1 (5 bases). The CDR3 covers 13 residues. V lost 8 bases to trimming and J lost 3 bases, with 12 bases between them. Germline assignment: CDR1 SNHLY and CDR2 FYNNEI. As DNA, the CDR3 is TGTGCCAGCCGACAGACGTTAACAGATACGCAGTATTTT. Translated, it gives CASRQTLTDTQYF.

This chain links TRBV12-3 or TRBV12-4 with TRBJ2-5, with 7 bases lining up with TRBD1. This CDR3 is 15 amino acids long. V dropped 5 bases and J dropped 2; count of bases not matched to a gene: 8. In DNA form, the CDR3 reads TGTGCCAGCAGTATGTACGGGACAGATCAAGAGACCCAGTACTTC. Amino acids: CASSMYGTDQETQYF.

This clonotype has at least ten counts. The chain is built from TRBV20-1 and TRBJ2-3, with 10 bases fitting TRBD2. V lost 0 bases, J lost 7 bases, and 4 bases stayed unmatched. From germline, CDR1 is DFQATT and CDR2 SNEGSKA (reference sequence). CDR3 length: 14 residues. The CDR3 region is CSARDLAGVNTQYF. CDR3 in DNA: TGCAGTGCTAGAGACCTAGCGGGGGTAAATACGCAGTATTTT.

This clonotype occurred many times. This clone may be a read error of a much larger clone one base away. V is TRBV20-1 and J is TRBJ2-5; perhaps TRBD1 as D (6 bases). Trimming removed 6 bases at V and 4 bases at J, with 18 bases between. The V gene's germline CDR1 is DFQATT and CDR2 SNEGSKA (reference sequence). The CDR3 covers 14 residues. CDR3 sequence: CSAPAQGGRETQYF. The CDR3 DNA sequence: TGCAGTGCCCCCGCTCAAGGGGGAAGAGAGACCCAGTACTTC.

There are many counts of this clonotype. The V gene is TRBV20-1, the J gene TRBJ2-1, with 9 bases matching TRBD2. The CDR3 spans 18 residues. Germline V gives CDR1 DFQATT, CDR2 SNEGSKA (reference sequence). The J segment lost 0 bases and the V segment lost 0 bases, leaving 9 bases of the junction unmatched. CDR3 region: CSARDPYRRGGSYNEQFF. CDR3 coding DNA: TGCAGTGCTAGAGATCCCTATAGGCGGGGGGGCTCCTACAATGAGCAGTTCTTC.